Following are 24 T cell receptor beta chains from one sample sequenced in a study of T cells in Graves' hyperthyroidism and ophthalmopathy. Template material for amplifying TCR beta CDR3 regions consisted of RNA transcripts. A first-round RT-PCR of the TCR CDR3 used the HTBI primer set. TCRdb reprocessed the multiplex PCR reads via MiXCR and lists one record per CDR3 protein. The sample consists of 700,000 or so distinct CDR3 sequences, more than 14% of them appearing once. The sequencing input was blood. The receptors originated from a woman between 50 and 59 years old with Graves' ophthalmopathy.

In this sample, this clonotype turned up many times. The CDR3 DNA reads as TGTGCCAGCAGTAAAGGACTGAGCTCCTACAATGAGCAGTTCTTC. Protein sequence: CASSKGLSSYNEQFF. V is TRBV2 and J is TRBJ2-1, with D perhaps matching TRBD2 (5 bases). Looked up from germline, CDR1 is SNHLY and CDR2 is FYNNEI. The V end lost 5 bases, the J end lost 0 bases, and 11 bases lay between the germline ends. The CDR3 covers 15 residues.

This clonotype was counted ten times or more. DNA for the CDR3: TGTGCCAGCAGTCCAATATTGCGGGAGGGCACAGATACGCAGTATTTT. It is translated as CASSPILREGTDTQYF. V and J are TRBV28 and TRBJ2-3; 8 bases are shared with TRBD2. The CDR3 is 16 residues long. J gave up 1 base and V 5 bases, and 8 bases lay outside the gene matches. Germline CDR1 is MDHEN and CDR2 is SYDVKM.

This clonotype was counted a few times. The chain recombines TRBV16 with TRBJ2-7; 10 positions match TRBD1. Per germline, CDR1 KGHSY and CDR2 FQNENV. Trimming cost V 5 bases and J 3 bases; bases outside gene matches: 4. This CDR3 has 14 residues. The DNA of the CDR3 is TGTGCCAGCAGCACAGGACAGGGGGACTACGAGCAGTACTTC. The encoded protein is CASSTGQGDYEQYF.

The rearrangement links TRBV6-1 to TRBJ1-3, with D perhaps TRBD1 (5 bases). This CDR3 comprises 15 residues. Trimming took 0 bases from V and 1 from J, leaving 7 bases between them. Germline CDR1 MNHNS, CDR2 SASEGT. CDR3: CASSEAGGSGNTIYF. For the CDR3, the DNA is TGTGCCAGCAGTGAAGCCGGGGGATCTGGAAACACCATATATTTT.

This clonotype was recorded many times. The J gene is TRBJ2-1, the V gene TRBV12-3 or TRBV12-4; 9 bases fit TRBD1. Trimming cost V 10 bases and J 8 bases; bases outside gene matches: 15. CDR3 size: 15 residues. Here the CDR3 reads CATQPQQGASYEQFF. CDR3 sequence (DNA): TGTGCCACTCAACCCCAACAGGGGGCAAGCTATGAGCAGTTCTTC.

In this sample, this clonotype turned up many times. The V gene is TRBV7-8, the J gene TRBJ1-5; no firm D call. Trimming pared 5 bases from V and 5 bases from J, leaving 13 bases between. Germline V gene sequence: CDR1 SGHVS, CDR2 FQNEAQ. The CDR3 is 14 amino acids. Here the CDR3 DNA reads TGTGCCAGCAGCCCTCGTTTTTTCGATCAGCCCCAGCATTTT. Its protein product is CASSPRFFDQPQHF.

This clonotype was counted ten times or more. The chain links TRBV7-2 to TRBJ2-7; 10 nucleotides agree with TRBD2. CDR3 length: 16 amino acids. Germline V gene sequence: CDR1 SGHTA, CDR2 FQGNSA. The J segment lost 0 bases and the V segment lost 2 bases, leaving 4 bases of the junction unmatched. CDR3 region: CASSLSGTSVSYEQYF. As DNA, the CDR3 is TGTGCCAGCAGCTTATCCGGGACTAGCGTCTCCTACGAGCAGTACTTC. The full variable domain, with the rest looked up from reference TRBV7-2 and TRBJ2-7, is GAGVSQSPSNKVTEKGKDVELRCDPISGHTALYWYRQSLGQGLEFLIYFQGNSAPDKSGLPSDRFSAERTGGSVSTLTIQRTQQEDSAVYLCASSLSGTSVSYEQYFGPGTRLTVT.

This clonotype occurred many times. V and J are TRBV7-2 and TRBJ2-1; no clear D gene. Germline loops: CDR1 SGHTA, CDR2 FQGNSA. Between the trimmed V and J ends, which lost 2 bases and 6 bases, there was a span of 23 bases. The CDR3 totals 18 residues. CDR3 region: CASSLIFSKTNAVNEQFF. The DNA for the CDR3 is TGTGCCAGCAGCTTAATTTTTTCGAAAACCAACGCCGTCAATGAGCAGTTCTTC.

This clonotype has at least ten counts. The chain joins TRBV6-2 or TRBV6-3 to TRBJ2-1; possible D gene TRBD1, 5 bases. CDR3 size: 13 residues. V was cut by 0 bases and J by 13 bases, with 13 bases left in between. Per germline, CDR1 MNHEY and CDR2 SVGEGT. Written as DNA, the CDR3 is TGTGCCAGCAGTTACTCGACAGTTTCCGCACAGTTCTTC. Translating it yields CASSYSTVSAQFF.

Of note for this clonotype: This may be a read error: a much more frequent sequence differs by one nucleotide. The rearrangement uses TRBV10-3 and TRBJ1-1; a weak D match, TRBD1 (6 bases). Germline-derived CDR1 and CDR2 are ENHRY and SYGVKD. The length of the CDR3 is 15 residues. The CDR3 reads CAISGSGATNTETFF. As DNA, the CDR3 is TGTGCCATCAGTGGGTCAGGGGCTACGAACACTGAAACTTTCTTT.

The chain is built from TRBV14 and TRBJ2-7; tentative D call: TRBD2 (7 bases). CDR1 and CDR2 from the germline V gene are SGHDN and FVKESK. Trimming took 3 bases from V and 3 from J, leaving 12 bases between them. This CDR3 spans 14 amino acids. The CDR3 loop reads CASSQRGPFYEQYF. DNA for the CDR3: TGTGCCAGCAGCCAGCGGGGGCCCTTCTACGAGCAGTACTTC.

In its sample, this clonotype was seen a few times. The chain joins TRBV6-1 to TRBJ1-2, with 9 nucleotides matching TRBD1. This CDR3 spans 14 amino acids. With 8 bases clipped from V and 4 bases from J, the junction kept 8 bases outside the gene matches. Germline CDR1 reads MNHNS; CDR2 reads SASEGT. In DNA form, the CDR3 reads TGTGCCAGCGAGACAGGGGGTGAATTCTATGGCTACACCTTC. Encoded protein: CASETGGEFYGYTF.

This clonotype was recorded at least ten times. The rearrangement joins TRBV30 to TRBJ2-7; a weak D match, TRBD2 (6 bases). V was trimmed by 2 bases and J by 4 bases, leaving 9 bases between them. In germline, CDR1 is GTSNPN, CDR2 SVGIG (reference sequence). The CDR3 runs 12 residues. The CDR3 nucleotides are TGTGCCTGGAGTTCAGGACTATACGAGCAGTACTTC. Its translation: CAWSSGLYEQYF.

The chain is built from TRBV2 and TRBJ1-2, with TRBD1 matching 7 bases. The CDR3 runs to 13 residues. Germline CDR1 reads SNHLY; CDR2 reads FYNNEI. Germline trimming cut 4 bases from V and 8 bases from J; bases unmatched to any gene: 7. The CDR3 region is CASSVEGASGYTF. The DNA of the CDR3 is TGTGCCAGCAGTGTGGAGGGGGCCAGCGGCTACACCTTC.

As DNA, the CDR3 is TGCGCCAGCAGCTTCGGGGACAGGCACACCGGGGAGCTGTTTTTT. Its translation is CASSFGDRHTGELFF. J is TRBJ2-2 and V is TRBV5-1; 8 bases are a match to TRBD1. Germline lookup yields CDR1 SGHRS and CDR2 YFSETQ. This CDR3 has 15 amino acids. V trimming: 2 bases; J trimming: 3 bases; junction bases outside the gene matches: 3.

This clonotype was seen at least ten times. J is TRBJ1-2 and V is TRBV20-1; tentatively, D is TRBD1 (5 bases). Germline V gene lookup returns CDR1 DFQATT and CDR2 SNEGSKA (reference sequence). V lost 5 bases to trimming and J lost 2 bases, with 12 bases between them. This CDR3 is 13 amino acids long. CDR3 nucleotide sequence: TGCAGTGCTCCCCGCAGGGCGAACTATGGCTACACCTTC. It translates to CSAPRRANYGYTF.

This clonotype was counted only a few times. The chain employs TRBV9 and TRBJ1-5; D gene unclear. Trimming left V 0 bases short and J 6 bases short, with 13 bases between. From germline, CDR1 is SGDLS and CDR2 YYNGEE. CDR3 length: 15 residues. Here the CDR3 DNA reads TGTGCCAGCAGCGTAGGAGGTCAGATAAGTCAGCCCCAGCATTTT. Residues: CASSVGGQISQPQHF.

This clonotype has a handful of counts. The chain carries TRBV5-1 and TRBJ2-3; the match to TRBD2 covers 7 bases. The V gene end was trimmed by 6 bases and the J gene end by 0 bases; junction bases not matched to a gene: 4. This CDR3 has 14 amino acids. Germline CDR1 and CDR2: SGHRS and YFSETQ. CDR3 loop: CASMSGKSTDTQYF. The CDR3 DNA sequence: TGCGCCAGCATGAGCGGGAAGAGCACAGATACGCAGTATTTT.

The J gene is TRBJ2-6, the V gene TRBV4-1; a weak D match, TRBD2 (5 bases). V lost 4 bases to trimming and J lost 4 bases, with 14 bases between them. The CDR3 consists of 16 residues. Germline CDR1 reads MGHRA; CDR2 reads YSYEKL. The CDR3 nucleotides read TGCGCCAGCAGCCCCGTGGGAGAACGAGGGGCCAACGTCCTGACTTTC. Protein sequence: CASSPVGERGANVLTF.

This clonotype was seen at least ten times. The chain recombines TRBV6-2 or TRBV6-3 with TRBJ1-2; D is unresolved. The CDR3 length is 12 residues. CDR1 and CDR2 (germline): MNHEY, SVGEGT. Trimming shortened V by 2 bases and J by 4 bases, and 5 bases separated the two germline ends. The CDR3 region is CASSYGFYGYTF. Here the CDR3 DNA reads TGTGCCAGCAGTTACGGATTCTATGGCTACACCTTC.

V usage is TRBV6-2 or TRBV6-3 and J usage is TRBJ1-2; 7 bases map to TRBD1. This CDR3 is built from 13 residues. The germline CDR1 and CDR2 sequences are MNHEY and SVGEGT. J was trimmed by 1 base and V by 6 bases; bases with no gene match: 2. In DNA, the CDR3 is TGTGCCAGCAGAGGGACAGTTAACTATGGCTACACCTTC. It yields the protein CASRGTVNYGYTF.

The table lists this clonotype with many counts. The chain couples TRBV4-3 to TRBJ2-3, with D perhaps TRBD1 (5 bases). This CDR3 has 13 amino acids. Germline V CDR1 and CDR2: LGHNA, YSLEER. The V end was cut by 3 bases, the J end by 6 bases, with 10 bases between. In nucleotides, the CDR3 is TGCGCCAGCAGCCAGACGAAGGGGGATACGCAGTATTTT. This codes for CASSQTKGDTQYF.

CDR3 amino acids: CAIKGTSGTGTGELFF. For the CDR3, the DNA is TGTGCCATCAAAGGGACTAGCGGGACCGGCACCGGGGAGCTGTTTTTT. V usage is TRBV10-3 and J usage is TRBJ2-2; 13 bases line up with TRBD2. CDR1 and CDR2 from the germline V gene are ENHRY and SYGVKD. J was trimmed by 4 bases and V by 7 bases; bases with no gene match: 6. The CDR3 runs 16 residues.

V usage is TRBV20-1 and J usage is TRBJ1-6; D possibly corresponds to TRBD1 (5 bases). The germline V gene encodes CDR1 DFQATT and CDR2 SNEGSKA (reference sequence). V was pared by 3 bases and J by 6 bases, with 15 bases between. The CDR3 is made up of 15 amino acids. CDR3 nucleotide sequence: TGCAGTGCTAGGGCCCACGGACAAACTAATTCACCCCTCCACTTT. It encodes CSARAHGQTNSPLHF.